Here is one T cell receptor (beta chain) with its context. The antigen is not known. This same CDR3 is encoded by further DNA sequences in the sample. The record originates from a study of OX40 agonist ivuxolimab in advanced cancers. As for the study in general: Hepatocellular carcinoma, melanoma, renal cell or head and neck cancer was diagnosed in the dose-escalation patients. Study-level results: The antigens recognized by the expanded peripheral T cells, that is their antigen specificity, were not determined.

Clones were sequenced by immunoSEQ multiplex PCR, and TCRdb holds only the in-frame ones, with some missing. Counted here are around 64,000 clones, over 70% occurring once; the ten biggest clones make up around 0.38%. Germline-derived CDR1 and CDR2 are KGHSH and LQKENI. V was clipped by 3 bases and J by 1 base, with 6 bases between them. CDR3 length: 13 residues. The specimen was CD4+ or CD8+ T cells sorted from blood, collected in a trial of the OX40 agonist ivuxolimab. The source of this sequence is an adult with an advanced solid tumor such as melanoma, head and neck, liver or kidney cancer. This chain connects TRBV18 to TRBJ1-1; D is unclear. Here the CDR3 DNA reads TGTGCCAGCTCACCGGGCCAGAACACTGAAGCTTTCTTT. It encodes CASSPGQNTEAFF.